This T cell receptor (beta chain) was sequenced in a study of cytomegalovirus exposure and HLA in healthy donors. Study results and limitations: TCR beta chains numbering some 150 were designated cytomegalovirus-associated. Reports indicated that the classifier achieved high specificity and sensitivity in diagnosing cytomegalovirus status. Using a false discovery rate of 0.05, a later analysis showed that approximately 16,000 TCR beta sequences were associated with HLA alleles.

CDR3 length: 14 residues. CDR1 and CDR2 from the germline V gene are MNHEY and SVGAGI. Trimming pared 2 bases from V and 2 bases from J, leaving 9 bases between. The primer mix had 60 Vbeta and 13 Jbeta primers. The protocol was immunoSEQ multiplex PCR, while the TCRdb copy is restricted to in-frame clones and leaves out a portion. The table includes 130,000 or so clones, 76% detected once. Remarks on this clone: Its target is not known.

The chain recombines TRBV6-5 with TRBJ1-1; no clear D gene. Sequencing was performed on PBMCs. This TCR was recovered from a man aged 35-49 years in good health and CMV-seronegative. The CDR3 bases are TGTGCCAGCAGTTACCTGACAAGCAACACTGAAGCTTTCTTT. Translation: CASSYLTSNTEAFF.